This T cell receptor beta chain was retrieved from a study of T cells in Graves' hyperthyroidism and ophthalmopathy. Turning to the study itself: At initial diagnosis, before any treatment had begun, peripheral blood was obtained.

In its sample, this clonotype was seen a few times. Using RNA transcripts as the source, TCR beta CDR3 regions were amplified. With the HTBI primer set, the TCR CDR3 went through a first round of RT-PCR. TCRdb re-called the multiplex PCR reads through MiXCR, storing one row per CDR3 protein. Of more than 500,000 distinct CDR3 sequences listed, about 14% were seen once; the top ten hold roughly 4.5%. The CDR3 runs to 14 residues. The ends lost 7 bases at V and 4 bases at J; junction bases unmatched: 9. Ophthalmopathy in the patients scored at least 3 on Clinical Activity Score and at least 4 on NOSPECS grade, lasting under 3 months. Thyroid ultrasound, orbital computed tomography, clinical symptoms, and serum thyroxine and TRAb underpinned diagnoses. Fresh 10 ml peripheral blood yielded PBMCs.

V usage is TRBV12-3 or TRBV12-4 and J usage is TRBJ2-5, with 7 bases lining up with TRBD2. Sequencing was done on a sample of blood. The sequence was collected from a woman in her 40s with Graves' ophthalmopathy. In DNA form, the CDR3 reads TGTGCCAGCACTGTTCGCGGGAGTCCAGAGACCCAGTACTTC. The encoded protein is CASTVRGSPETQYF.